The source of this T cell receptor beta chain is a study of blood T cell repertoires in COVID-19. Authors' methods: Amplification from reference gene primers served as the basis for estimated nucleated cell counts. The repertoire was sequenced with immunoSEQ multiplex PCR; TCRdb's copy has only in-frame clones and lacks some. D and trimming were read from the DNA, whereas the V and J calls and clone size are those reported in that table. Seen here are roughly 140,000 clones, 75% to 90% observed once, and the top ten hold roughly 12%. This CDR3 is 14 amino acids long. Trimming cost V 4 bases and J 6 bases; bases outside gene matches: 7. Per the germline V gene, CDR1 is SGDLS and CDR2 is YYNGEE.

This clonotype originated in a man between 60 and 75 years old who had recovered from COVID-19. The chain employs TRBV9 and TRBJ2-7; 10 bases agree with TRBD1. Sequencing used PBMCs or T cells enriched from blood (not recorded which). The CDR3 reads CASSKTGTGAEQYF. In DNA form, the CDR3 reads TGTGCCAGCAGCAAGACCGGGACAGGGGCCGAGCAGTACTTC.